These 9 T cell receptor beta chains originate from one sample sequenced in a study of OX40 agonist ivuxolimab in advanced cancers. Method: immunoSEQ multiplex PCR; TCRdb's copy keeps in-frame clones and lacks some. The data contain just under 75,000 clones, around 90% of them singletons. Specimen: CD4+ or CD8+ T cells sorted from blood, collected in a trial of the OX40 agonist ivuxolimab. The receptors originated from an adult with an advanced solid tumor such as melanoma, head and neck, liver or kidney cancer.

The rearrangement uses TRBV9 and TRBJ1-3, with D tentatively TRBD1 (5 bases). Trimming pared 0 bases from V and 0 bases from J, leaving 13 bases between. CDR3 length equals 17 residues. CDR1 and CDR2 (germline): SGDLS, YYNGEE. The chain's CDR3 is CASSVDLMGGSGNTIYF. The CDR3 DNA reads TGTGCCAGCAGCGTAGATCTTATGGGGGGCTCTGGAAACACCATATATTTT.

This clone has only a few counts. This chain connects TRBV29-1 to TRBJ2-5, with no clear D. Trimming shortened V by 3 bases and J by 4 bases, and 12 bases separated the two germline ends. This CDR3 has 13 residues. From germline, CDR1 is SQVTM and CDR2 ANQGSEA. In DNA form, the CDR3 reads TGCAGCGTTGATTTCCCCGGTACAGAGACCCAGTACTTC. Translating it yields CSVDFPGTETQYF.

The V and J genes are TRBV14 and TRBJ1-2; D is unclear. The CDR3 extends over 15 amino acids. Per germline, CDR1 SGHDN and CDR2 FVKESK. The V gene lost 0 bases and the J gene lost 7 bases, with 15 bases spanning the gap. CDR3 sequence reads: CASSQDYSSRIGYTF. The CDR3 DNA follows: TGTGCCAGCAGCCAAGATTACTCCTCCAGGATTGGCTACACCTTC.

This chain connects TRBV27 to TRBJ1-4; no definite D call. The CDR3 totals 14 residues. V gave up 2 bases and J gave up 5 bases, with 9 bases separating them. CDR1 and CDR2 (germline): MNHEY, SMNVEV (reference sequence). The CDR3 reads CASSLGRQNEKLFF. DNA for the CDR3: TGTGCCAGCAGTTTAGGGAGGCAAAATGAAAAACTGTTTTTT.

V is TRBV6-1 and J is TRBJ2-3; 10 bases are a match to TRBD2. Trimming cost V 6 bases and J 0 bases; bases outside gene matches: 3. The CDR3 has 15 amino acids. Germline V gene lookup returns CDR1 MNHNS and CDR2 SASEGT. CDR3: CASRATSGSTDTQYF. The CDR3 DNA reads TGTGCCAGCAGGGCGACTAGCGGGAGCACAGATACGCAGTATTTT.

This sequence joins TRBV29-1 and TRBJ1-2, with no clear D. CDR1 is SQVTM, CDR2 ANQGSEA, per germline. The V gene lost 7 bases and the J gene lost 1 base, with 13 bases spanning the gap. The CDR3 extends over 13 amino acids. The CDR3 sequence is CSAQRESNYGYTF. The CDR3 nucleotides are TGCAGCGCACAACGTGAAAGTAACTATGGCTACACCTTC.

This chain joins TRBV7-9 and TRBJ2-1; TRBD2 matches 7 bases. V shed 5 bases, J shed 4 bases, and the junction held 11 bases outside the gene matches. Germline V gene sequence: CDR1 SEHNR, CDR2 FQNEAQ (reference sequence). The CDR3 totals 16 residues. The CDR3 DNA sequence: TGTGCCAGCAGCCGCCTCACCCCGGGACTATACAATGAGCAGTTCTTC. Amino acid sequence: CASSRLTPGLYNEQFF. The whole variable domain, filled in from reference TRBV7-9 and TRBJ2-1, reads DTGVSQNPRHKITKRGQNVTFRCDPISEHNRLYWYRQTLGQGPEFLTYFQNEAQLEKSRLLSDRFSAERPKGSFSTLEIQRTEQGDSAMYLCASSRLTPGLYNEQFFGPGTRLTVL.

The chain links TRBV7-3 to TRBJ2-7, with D unclear. The CDR3 is made up of 14 amino acids. Trimming shortened V by 4 bases and J by 3 bases, and 13 bases separated the two germline ends. In germline, CDR1 is SGHTA, CDR2 FQGTGA. This CDR3 is CASSSGGSLYEQYF. CDR3 nucleotides: TGTGCCAGCAGCTCTGGCGGTTCGCTCTACGAGCAGTACTTC.

The rearrangement links TRBV29-1 to TRBJ2-1, with D perhaps TRBD2 (6 bases). The germline V and J ends were trimmed by 5 bases and 2 bases, with 19 bases remaining between them. Germline CDR1 and CDR2: SQVTM and ANQGSEA. The CDR3 is 16 residues long. The CDR3 loop is CSVRPARSGPYNEQFF. CDR3 nucleotide sequence: TGCAGCGTTCGGCCTGCCCGTAGCGGTCCCTACAATGAGCAGTTCTTC.